This TCR beta chain was found in a study of T cells in narcolepsy. Study-level information: Patients with NT1 or NT2 and healthy control donors were enrolled.

General study points: Autoreactive HCRT-specific and TRIB2-specific clonotypes were marked in same-patient CSF-versus-blood CD4+ comparisons. In some patient and control memory CD4+ samples, autoreactive clones were absent. Healthy controls reportedly lacked the autoreactive clonotypes serially found in patients' blood.

This table comes from immunoSEQ multiplex PCR, and its TCRdb copy is limited to in-frame clones, with some not included. The table has about 33,000 clones, more than 80% seen once; the top ten hold around 1.3%. A remark on this clone: Its antigen remains unidentified.

Germline V CDR1 and CDR2: KGHSH, LQKENI. The CDR3 runs to 15 residues. V was cut by 3 bases and J by 4 bases, with 13 bases left in between. The TCR originated in a human donor with narcolepsy. The chain is built from TRBV18 and TRBJ1-5; D remains unclear. Sequencing was carried out using CD45RA- memory CD4+ T cells from PBMCs. The CDR3 DNA is TGTGCCAGCTCACCTCGGGCCGGGAGTAATCAGCCCCAGCATTTT. It specifies CASSPRAGSNQPQHF.